These 16 T cell receptor beta chains were sequenced from one sample in a study of PD-L1 blockade in urothelial cancer (dated by TCRdb to 2016 to 2017). The library was produced with the immunoSEQ multiplex PCR assay. TCRdb limited this immuneACCESS table to in-frame rearrangements with V and J called. A share of clones is missing; checked studies link under half to unresolved V genes, and the rest is unexplained. This sample comprises some 51,000 clones, approximately 83% of them detected only once. The top ten clones comprise 16% of the sample. Source: PBMCs, taken around atezolizumab (anti-PD-L1) treatment. The origin of the receptors is a man in his fifties or sixties with urothelial cancer.

The V gene is TRBV9, the J gene TRBJ2-2, with a tentative D call TRBD2 (5 bases). CDR3 length: 17 residues. The germline V and J ends were trimmed by 4 bases and 2 bases, with 18 bases remaining between them. CDR1 SGDLS and CDR2 YYNGEE come from the germline V gene. This CDR3 reads CASSLTLANLNTGELFF. The CDR3 nucleotides read TGTGCCAGCAGCTTAACCTTAGCGAACCTTAACACCGGGGAGCTGTTTTTT.

A few counts support this clone. V usage is TRBV29-1 and J usage is TRBJ1-1, with 7 bases matching TRBD1. The CDR3 extends over 13 amino acids. Trimming took 4 bases from V and 11 from J; bases not matched to a gene: 13. Germline CDR1 reads SQVTM; CDR2 reads ANQGSEA. CDR3 region: CSVATGYDALAFF. In DNA form, the CDR3 reads TGCAGCGTTGCGACAGGGTACGATGCTTTGGCTTTCTTT.

The chain links TRBV5-4 to TRBJ2-1, with 11 nucleotides matching TRBD2. This CDR3 comprises 14 residues. Germline CDR1 SGHNT, CDR2 YYREEE (reference sequence). Trimming at V came to 5 bases and at J to 8 bases, leaving 6 bases not matched to a gene. CDR3 sequence (DNA): TGTGCCAGCAGGATAGCGGGGGGGCCACATGAGCAGTTCTTC. Amino acids: CASRIAGGPHEQFF.

The V and J genes are TRBV7-2 and TRBJ1-2; 8 nucleotides match TRBD1. CDR3 length: 16 amino acids. J lost 4 bases, V lost 2 bases, and 9 bases had no gene match. Germline V lookup: CDR1 SGHTA, CDR2 FQGNSA. The DNA of the CDR3 is TGTGCCAGCAGCTTATCCGGAACGGACAGGGTCTATGGCTACACCTTC. It is translated as CASSLSGTDRVYGYTF.

The genes are TRBV10-3 and TRBJ1-2; 10 positions agree with TRBD1. The CDR3 has 14 residues. Trimming took 5 bases from V and 7 from J; bases not matched to a gene: 7. CDR1 and CDR2 (germline): ENHRY, SYGVKD. The CDR3 DNA reads TGTGCCATCAGTCCAGCGACAGGGGGCGGTGGCTACACCTTC. Translation: CAISPATGGGGYTF.

The J gene is TRBJ1-3, the V gene TRBV19; the match to TRBD1 covers 10 bases. Germline CDR1 LNHDA, CDR2 SQIVND (reference sequence). This CDR3 region has 14 residues. Trimming took 5 bases from V and 7 from J; bases not matched to a gene: 5. As DNA, the CDR3 is TGTGCCAGTAGTTCGACAGGGGGCTCCAACACCATATATTTT. It translates to CASSSTGGSNTIYF. Drawing the rest from reference TRBV19 and TRBJ1-3, the complete variable domain is DGGITQSPKYLFRKEGQNVTLSCEQNLNHDAMYWYRQDPGQGLRLIYYSQIVNDFQKGDIAEGYSVSREKKESFPLTVTSAQKNPTAFYLCASSSTGGSNTIYFGEGSWLTVV.

This chain uses TRBV9 with TRBJ1-3, with 7 bases fitting TRBD1. After removal of 3 bases from V and 0 bases from J, the junction contained 3 bases not matched to a gene. Germline V lookup: CDR1 SGDLS, CDR2 YYNGEE. This CDR3 region has 15 residues. The CDR3 DNA reads TGTGCCAGCAGCGAACAGGGGAACTCTGGAAACACCATATATTTT. Amino acids: CASSEQGNSGNTIYF. Combining the CDR3 with reference TRBV9 and TRBJ1-3 gives the whole variable domain DSGVTQTPKHLITATGQRVTLRCSPRSGDLSVYWYQQSLDQGLQFLIQYYNGEERAKGNILERFSAQQFPDLHSELNLSSLELGDSALYFCASSEQGNSGNTIYFGEGSWLTVV.

The rearrangement joins TRBV27 to TRBJ2-1; tentative D call: TRBD2 (6 bases). Germline assignment: CDR1 MNHEY and CDR2 SMNVEV (reference sequence). Trimming removed 6 bases from V and 8 bases from J, with 17 bases in between. CDR3 length: 14 residues. The CDR3 reads CASSPPGGADEQFF. The CDR3 DNA is TGTGCCAGCAGCCCCCCCGGGGGAGCGGATGAGCAGTTCTTC.

The chain recombines TRBV7-2 with TRBJ2-6, with D possibly being TRBD2 (6 bases). The CDR3 extends over 19 amino acids. Trimming took off 6 bases at V and 0 bases at J, with 21 bases between the two ends. Per germline, CDR1 SGHTA and CDR2 FQGNSA. The DNA of the CDR3 is TGTGCCAGCAGTCATAGCCAGGAGGGACCTATCTCTGGGGCCAACGTCCTGACTTTC. This codes for CASSHSQEGPISGANVLTF.

V and J are TRBV5-4 and TRBJ2-3; 9 nucleotides match TRBD1. J was trimmed by 5 bases and V by 2 bases; bases with no gene match: 9. CDR3 length: 16 residues. CDR1 SGHNT and CDR2 YYREEE come from the germline V gene (reference sequence). The CDR3 DNA is TGTGCCAGCAGCTTAACACAGGGGGCGCCGCGAGATACGCAGTATTTT. Residues: CASSLTQGAPRDTQYF. The whole variable domain, remainder taken from reference TRBV5-4 and TRBJ2-3, is ETGVTQSPTHLIKTRGQQVTLRCSSQSGHNTVSWYQQALGQGPQFIFQYYREEENGRGNFPPRFSGLQFPNYSSELNVNALELDDSALYLCASSLTQGAPRDTQYFGPGTRLTVL.

This chain uses TRBV7-9 with TRBJ2-7; 8 bases are a match to TRBD1. V shed 6 bases, J shed 5 bases, and the junction held 9 bases outside the gene matches. Looked up from germline, CDR1 is SEHNR and CDR2 is FQNEAQ (reference sequence). The CDR3 length is 14 residues. CDR3 coding DNA: TGTGCCAGCAGACGCGCTCCAGGGGGCCACGAGCAGTACTTC. Translated, it gives CASRRAPGGHEQYF. Complete variable domain (other parts from reference TRBV7-9 and TRBJ2-7): DTGVSQNPRHKITKRGQNVTFRCDPISEHNRLYWYRQTLGQGPEFLTYFQNEAQLEKSRLLSDRFSAERPKGSFSTLEIQRTEQGDSAMYLCASRRAPGGHEQYFGPGTRLTVT.

V gene TRBV7-3 combines with J gene TRBJ2-5; D is unresolved. The CDR3 is 14 amino acids. The V and J ends lost 2 bases and 5 bases respectively, with 12 bases between them. Per germline, CDR1 SGHTA and CDR2 FQGTGA. This chain's CDR3 is CASSLSGLRETQYF. CDR3 in DNA: TGTGCCAGCAGCTTATCTGGGCTTCGGGAGACCCAGTACTTC.

The V call is TRBV6-5, the J call TRBJ2-2; tentatively, D is TRBD1 (6 bases). Germline assignment: CDR1 MNHEY and CDR2 SVGAGI. V lost 6 bases to trimming and J lost 3 bases, with 11 bases between them. This CDR3 region has 14 residues. In DNA form, the CDR3 reads TGTGCCAGCAGCCTACAGGGTTACACCGGGGAGCTGTTTTTT. It specifies CASSLQGYTGELFF.

The rearrangement uses TRBV14 and TRBJ2-5; 7 bases are shared with TRBD1. This CDR3 has 18 amino acids. With V trimmed by 8 bases and J by 3 bases, 21 bases remained unmatched. Germline CDR1 reads SGHDN; CDR2 reads FVKESK. The CDR3 is CASAELYRGKEEEETQYF. CDR3 coding DNA: TGTGCCAGCGCTGAGCTTTACAGGGGCAAGGAGGAGGAAGAGACCCAGTACTTC.

The rearrangement joins TRBV19 to TRBJ2-3; TRBD2 agrees at 11 bases. This CDR3 is 16 amino acids long. Losses at the gene ends were 5 bases for V and 6 bases for J; bases not matched to a gene: 10. Germline V gene lookup returns CDR1 LNHDA and CDR2 SQIVND (reference sequence). CDR3 coding DNA: TGTGCCAGTAGTTCCCGTAGTAGCGGGAGGGGGGATACGCAGTATTTT. As protein: CASSSRSSGRGDTQYF.

This chain connects TRBV30 to TRBJ1-3, with D tentatively TRBD1 (5 bases). Germline CDR1 and CDR2: GTSNPN and SVGIG (reference sequence). V was pared by 3 bases and J by 0 bases, with 15 bases between. The CDR3 length is 16 residues. CDR3 sequence (DNA): TGTGCCTGGAGGTGGGGCGTACAGCACTCTGGAAACACCATATATTTT. As protein: CAWRWGVQHSGNTIYF.